Sequencing of this T cell receptor (beta chain) was carried out in a study of cytomegalovirus exposure and HLA in healthy donors. Study-wide background: Within an early data release were 65 million to 90 million unique TCRs drawn from HLA-typed donors.

In the case of this clone: The antigen remains undetermined.

Primers for the PCR totalled 60 Vbeta and 13 Jbeta. Measured with immunoSEQ multiplex PCR; TCRdb has only the in-frame clones, and not every one. The table has over 100,000 clones, 55% to 80% seen once. Broader study findings: A later analysis reported that several of the most significant clusters appeared to be linked to common viral pathogens, among them Epstein-Barr virus. Later analysis demonstrated an association between a missense DCLRE1C variant and TCR beta V- and J-gene trimming.

Trimming stripped 0 bases from V and 0 bases from J, with 6 bases between. This CDR3 has 14 residues. The germline gives CDR1 GTSNPN, CDR2 SVGIG (reference sequence). This receptor was obtained from a middle-aged woman in good health and CMV-seronegative. The specimen was PBMCs. V is TRBV30 and J is TRBJ1-3; D gene uncertain. The CDR3 DNA sequence: TGTGCCTGGAGTGTTGGACTCTCTGGAAACACCATATATTTT. It codes for CAWSVGLSGNTIYF.